These 22 T cell receptor beta chains share one sample of origin, sequenced in a study of blood T cell repertoires in COVID-19. Data came from immunoSEQ multiplex PCR; TCRdb stores just in-frame clones and leaves some out. The sample lists 180,000 or so clones, about 88% seen once, with roughly 0.82% in the top ten. Sequencing used PBMCs or T cells enriched from blood (not recorded which). The source is a woman aged 18-30 years who had recovered from COVID-19.

V is TRBV5-5 and J is TRBJ2-7, with 9 nucleotides matching TRBD1. CDR3 length equals 14 residues. The V gene's germline CDR1 is SGHKS and CDR2 YYEKEE (reference sequence). With V trimmed by 3 bases and J by 1 base, 2 bases remained unmatched. CDR3 sequence reads: CASSWDRASYEQYF. As DNA, the CDR3 is TGTGCCAGCAGCTGGGACAGGGCATCCTACGAGCAGTACTTC. The full variable domain, in which reference TRBV5-5 and TRBJ2-7 provide the parts outside the CDR3, is DAGVTQSPTHLIKTRGQQVTLRCSPISGHKSVSWYQQVLGQGPQFIFQYYEKEERGRGNFPDRFSARQFPNYSSELNVNALLLGDSALYLCASSWDRASYEQYFGPGTRLTVT.

V gene TRBV28 combines with J gene TRBJ2-1, with D possibly TRBD2 on 6 matching bases. V was trimmed by 6 bases and J by 5 bases, leaving 17 bases between them. CDR3 length: 15 residues. Germline CDR1 is MDHEN and CDR2 is SYDVKM. For the CDR3, the DNA is TGTGCCAGCAGGCCAGGACCGGGACTCCACAATGAGCAGTTCTTC. It translates to CASRPGPGLHNEQFF.

The chain is built from TRBV28 and TRBJ2-4; 12 bases fit TRBD2. Germline CDR1 reads MDHEN; CDR2 reads SYDVKM. Trimming took 8 bases from V and 0 from J; bases not matched to a gene: 17. The CDR3 contains 20 residues. The chain's CDR3 is CASCHLSRASGRVAKNIQYF. For the CDR3, the DNA is TGTGCCAGCTGCCACCTGAGTCGGGCTAGCGGGAGGGTAGCCAAAAACATTCAGTACTTC.

The rearrangement joins TRBV28 to TRBJ2-1; TRBD2 agrees at 8 bases. The CDR3 has 16 residues. Trimming at V came to 5 bases and at J to 3 bases, leaving 9 bases not matched to a gene. From germline, CDR1 is MDHEN and CDR2 SYDVKM. The CDR3 loop reads CASSPVGAGGYNEQFF. The DNA of the CDR3 is TGTGCCAGCAGTCCGGTGGGGGCGGGAGGCTACAATGAGCAGTTCTTC.

This clone was observed a single time. This chain joins TRBV5-4 and TRBJ2-7; TRBD1 is a possible D gene (6 bases). Germline V gene data show CDR1 as SGHNT and CDR2 as YYREEE (reference sequence). This CDR3 is 14 amino acids long. Trimming removed 4 bases at V and 7 bases at J, with 18 bases between. The CDR3 sequence: CASSLPQGYREQYF. CDR3 nucleotides: TGTGCCAGCAGCCTACCCCAGGGGTACAGGGAGCAGTACTTC. The variable domain in full, completed from reference TRBV5-4 and TRBJ2-7, reads ETGVTQSPTHLIKTRGQQVTLRCSSQSGHNTVSWYQQALGQGPQFIFQYYREEENGRGNFPPRFSGLQFPNYSSELNVNALELDDSALYLCASSLPQGYREQYFGPGTRLTVT.

The chain is built from TRBV7-2 and TRBJ2-2; D gene ambiguous. V lost 2 bases, J lost 6 bases, and 7 bases lay in between. The CDR3 extends over 13 amino acids. Germline CDR1 SGHTA, CDR2 FQGNSA. CDR3 bases: TGTGCCAGCAGCTTATCTTCTCCCGGGGAGCTGTTTTTT. This sequence encodes CASSLSSPGELFF.

This chain joins TRBV27 and TRBJ2-1; D might be TRBD2 (6 bases). CDR1 is MNHEY, CDR2 SMNVEV, per germline (reference sequence). This CDR3 has 17 amino acids. V lost 2 bases, J lost 4 bases, and 18 bases lay in between. The CDR3 here is CASSLRSGGALYNEQFF. The DNA for the CDR3 is TGTGCCAGCAGTTTAAGGTCCGGCGGGGCCCTTTACAATGAGCAGTTCTTC.

The genes are TRBV25-1 and TRBJ2-4, with D tentatively TRBD2 (7 bases). The germline CDR1 and CDR2 sequences are MGHDK and SYGVNS. CDR3 length: 13 residues. Deletions cut 6 bases from V and 8 bases from J, with 14 bases between. CDR3 protein: CASSDAGAYIQYF. DNA for the CDR3: TGTGCCAGCAGCGACGCGGGGGCTTACATTCAGTACTTC.

The chain recombines TRBV4-1 with TRBJ2-3; 7 bases line up with TRBD1. With 6 bases clipped from V and 1 base from J, the junction kept 1 base outside the gene matches. The CDR3 is 13 amino acids. The germline V gene has CDR1 MGHRA and CDR2 YSYEKL. CDR3: CASRGGGTDTQYF. In nucleotides, the CDR3 is TGCGCCAGCAGAGGGGGCGGCACAGATACGCAGTATTTT.

J is TRBJ2-1 and V is TRBV6-2 or TRBV6-3, with 12 bases fitting TRBD1. Germline V lookup: CDR1 MNHEY, CDR2 SVGEGT. The CDR3 is 18 residues long. Trimming at V came to 1 base and at J to 8 bases, leaving 12 bases not matched to a gene. The CDR3 spells CASSYLGQGAPGADEQFF. The CDR3 coding sequence is TGTGCCAGCAGTTACTTGGGACAGGGGGCCCCCGGCGCGGATGAGCAGTTCTTC.

The table lists this clone with a count of one. V is TRBV9 and J is TRBJ1-4; a possible D gene is TRBD1 (5 bases). This CDR3 spans 13 amino acids. CDR1 is SGDLS and CDR2 is YYNGEE in the germline V gene. The germline V and J ends were trimmed by 0 bases and 14 bases, with 14 bases remaining between them. DNA of the CDR3: TGTGCCAGCAGCGTAGCTTCGTCGGGGGGTCTGTTTTTT. Its translation is CASSVASSGGLFF. Together with reference TRBV9 and TRBJ1-4, the CDR3 gives the full variable domain: DSGVTQTPKHLITATGQRVTLRCSPRSGDLSVYWYQQSLDQGLQFLIQYYNGEERAKGNILERFSAQQFPDLHSELNLSSLELGDSALYFCASSVASSGGLFFGSGTQLSVL.

The chain couples TRBV4-2 to TRBJ2-1; TRBD2 agrees at 8 bases. CDR1 is LGHNA and CDR2 is YNFKEQ in the germline V gene. J gave up 7 bases and V 1 base, and 3 bases lay outside the gene matches. The CDR3 has 14 amino acids. This chain's CDR3 is CASSQAGTSNEQFF. As DNA, the CDR3 is TGTGCCAGCAGCCAAGCCGGGACTAGTAATGAGCAGTTCTTC.

This chain links TRBV9 with TRBJ1-2; 9 positions match TRBD1. V lost 2 bases and J lost 6; bases outside the gene matches: 2. CDR1 is SGDLS and CDR2 is YYNGEE in the germline V gene. This CDR3 has 13 amino acids. The CDR3 DNA reads TGTGCCAGCAGCGTGCGGACAGGGGATGGCTACACCTTC. Translating it yields CASSVRTGDGYTF.

The V gene is TRBV4-2, the J gene TRBJ2-7; no clear D. Trimming pared 1 base from V and 3 bases from J, leaving 4 bases between. The CDR3 loop spans 12 amino acids. The germline CDR1 and CDR2 sequences are LGHNA and YNFKEQ. In DNA form, the CDR3 reads TGTGCCAGCAGCCAAGCGGGCTACGAGCAGTACTTC. Translation: CASSQAGYEQYF.

The chain is built from TRBV6-1 and TRBJ2-7, with 15 positions matching TRBD2. The V gene end was trimmed by 4 bases and the J gene end by 5 bases; junction bases not matched to a gene: 6. Germline CDR1 reads MNHNS; CDR2 reads SASEGT. The CDR3 runs to 16 residues. In DNA form, the CDR3 reads TGTGCCAGCAGTGCCTGGACTAGCGGGAGGGCCAACGAGCAGTACTTC. This encodes CASSAWTSGRANEQYF.

This chain links TRBV7-2 with TRBJ2-2, with TRBD2 matching 8 bases. This CDR3 is 16 amino acids long. Trimming took 5 bases from V and 5 from J; bases not matched to a gene: 10. Germline CDR1 SGHTA, CDR2 FQGNSA. Here the CDR3 DNA reads TGTGCCAGCAGCCCCGGAAGCGGGAGAAGAACCGGGGAGCTGTTTTTT. Its protein is CASSPGSGRRTGELFF.

In this sample, this clone turned up a few times. The chain employs TRBV9 and TRBJ2-3, with 10 bases aligning to TRBD2. V lost 4 bases to trimming and J lost 2 bases; unmatched junction nucleotides: 7. Germline values: CDR1 SGDLS, CDR2 YYNGEE. CDR3 length: 16 residues. The CDR3 DNA sequence: TGTGCCAGCAGCATCAGAGCGGGAGGGCCCACAGATACGCAGTATTTT. Protein product: CASSIRAGGPTDTQYF.

The chain couples TRBV5-5 to TRBJ2-7; the D is unclear. Trimming removed 1 base at V and 3 bases at J, with 5 bases between. CDR3 length equals 12 residues. Germline loops: CDR1 SGHKS, CDR2 YYEKEE (reference sequence). In DNA, the CDR3 is TGTGCCAGCAGCTTGCAGGACTACGAGCAGTACTTC. Translated: CASSLQDYEQYF.

The gene calls are TRBV7-2 and TRBJ2-2; D not certain. Germline assignment: CDR1 SGHTA and CDR2 FQGNSA. This CDR3 spans 17 amino acids. V lost 1 base to trimming and J lost 8 bases, with 20 bases between them. The CDR3 reads CASSLVPRRRPAGELFF. The DNA for the CDR3 is TGTGCCAGCAGCTTAGTTCCCCGCCGCAGGCCGGCAGGGGAGCTGTTTTTT.

The CDR3, as DNA: TGCGCCAGCAGCTTGGGAGGGACAGGGGGGACCCAGTACTTC. As protein: CASSLGGTGGTQYF. This chain links TRBV5-1 with TRBJ2-5, with 11 bases that match TRBD1. Germline CDR1 and CDR2: SGHRS and YFSETQ. The CDR3 is 14 residues long. J lost 7 bases, V lost 0 bases, and 2 bases had no gene match. The whole variable domain, filled in from reference TRBV5-1 and TRBJ2-5, reads KAGVTQTPRYLIKTRGQQVTLSCSPISGHRSVSWYQQTPGQGLQFLFEYFSETQRNKGNFPGRFSGRQFSNSRSEMNVSTLELGDSALYLCASSLGGTGGTQYFGPGTRLLVL.

This clone was seen only once. Compared with germline, one end of the junction differs, possibly owing to a read error. This chain joins TRBV28 and TRBJ2-4; unclear D gene. Per the germline V gene, CDR1 is MDHEN and CDR2 is SYDVKM. The CDR3 is 16 amino acids. The CDR3 DNA sequence: TGTGCCACCAGTTTGGTACAGAAGATAGCCAAAAACATTCAGTACTTC. Translating it yields CATSLVQKIAKNIQYF.

V gene TRBV4-3 combines with J gene TRBJ1-5; 11 bases fit TRBD1. After removal of 6 bases from V and 5 bases from J, the junction contained 6 bases not matched to a gene. The CDR3 has 15 amino acids. Germline lookup yields CDR1 LGHNA and CDR2 YSLEER. The DNA of the CDR3 is TGCGCCAGCAGTCCAGGGACAGGGGGAGATCAGCCCCAGCATTTT. Protein: CASSPGTGGDQPQHF.